A selection of T cell receptor beta chains follows, all from one sample in a study of CD8 T cells in Susac syndrome. TCRdb recomputed calls from the immunoSEQ multiplex PCR reads with MiXCR, one row per CDR3 protein. The sample records about 77,000 distinct CDR3 sequences, approximately 94% being singletons. The sequenced sample was CD4+ T cells from PBMCs. These receptors were taken from a human donor with Susac syndrome. Each CDR3 is given with its conserved first and last residue. Fields, in order: J gene, V gene, clone size, D gene, CDR3 protein, CDR3 DNA. The D gene is left open where the match is weak. Size values are once, few and many counts, or a class for expanded clones, and some rows have none.

J gene: TRBJ1-5; V gene: TRBV19; clone size: NA; D gene: NA; CDR3 protein: CASTPGDYSNQPQHF; CDR3 DNA: TGTGCCAGTACCCCGGGGGATTATAGCAATCAGCCCCAGCATTTT
J gene: TRBJ2-7; V gene: TRBV20-1; clone size: NA; D gene: NA; CDR3 protein: CSASSSTYEQYF; CDR3 DNA: TGCAGTGCTAGCTCATCCACCTACGAGCAGTACTTC
J gene: TRBJ2-5; V gene: TRBV2; clone size: NA; D gene: TRBD2; CDR3 protein: CASSGGTSGSETQYF; CDR3 DNA: TGTGCCAGCAGTGGGGGGACTAGCGGGAGTGAGACCCAGTACTTC
J gene: TRBJ2-2; V gene: TRBV11-3; clone size: NA; D gene: TRBD2; CDR3 protein: CASSSSGRGAGELFF; CDR3 DNA: TGTGCCAGCAGCTCTAGCGGGAGGGGAGCCGGGGAGCTGTTTTTT
J gene: TRBJ1-5; V gene: TRBV19; clone size: NA; D gene: NA; CDR3 protein: CASSGRAPGGNQPQHF; CDR3 DNA: TGTGCCAGTAGTGGCCGGGCCCCCGGCGGAAATCAGCCCCAGCATTTT
J gene: TRBJ1-5; V gene: TRBV12-3/TRBV12-4; clone size: once; D gene: NA; CDR3 protein: CASSFRGRGDQPQHF; CDR3 DNA: TGTGCCAGCAGTTTTAGGGGAAGGGGTGATCAGCCCCAGCATTTT
J gene: TRBJ2-2; V gene: TRBV11-3; clone size: once; D gene: TRBD2; CDR3 protein: CASSLGAGLAENTGELFF; CDR3 DNA: TGTGCCAGCAGCTTAGGGGCGGGACTAGCGGAGAACACCGGGGAGCTGTTTTTT
J gene: TRBJ2-5; V gene: TRBV7-9; clone size: NA; D gene: TRBD1; CDR3 protein: CASSRQGEETQYF; CDR3 DNA: TGTGCCAGCAGTAGACAGGGCGAAGAGACCCAGTACTTC
J gene: TRBJ2-7; V gene: TRBV20-1; clone size: NA; D gene: TRBD2; CDR3 protein: CSYSSGAYEQYF; CDR3 DNA: TGCAGTTACTCGAGCGGGGCCTACGAGCAGTACTTC
J gene: TRBJ2-5; V gene: TRBV5-6; clone size: NA; D gene: NA; CDR3 protein: CASSFTQETQYF; CDR3 DNA: TGTGCCAGCAGCTTTACCCAAGAGACCCAGTACTTC
J gene: TRBJ2-3; V gene: TRBV7-2; clone size: NA; D gene: TRBD2; CDR3 protein: CASSSLAGARTDTQYF; CDR3 DNA: TGTGCCAGCAGCTCCTTAGCGGGGGCTCGCACAGATACGCAGTATTTT
J gene: TRBJ1-6; V gene: TRBV7-9; clone size: NA; D gene: TRBD1; CDR3 protein: CASSLTTGNSPLHF; CDR3 DNA: TGTGCCAGCAGCTTAACGACAGGGAATTCACCCCTCCACTTT
J gene: TRBJ1-2; V gene: TRBV28; clone size: NA; D gene: TRBD1; CDR3 protein: CATRDRVYGYTF; CDR3 DNA: TGTGCCACCCGGGACAGGGTCTATGGCTACACCTTC
J gene: TRBJ1-3; V gene: TRBV20-1; clone size: NA; D gene: NA; CDR3 protein: CSASGDGGGNTIYF; CDR3 DNA: TGCAGTGCTAGTGGGGACGGGGGTGGAAACACCATATATTTT
J gene: TRBJ2-1; V gene: TRBV4-3; clone size: NA; D gene: TRBD1; CDR3 protein: CASSQEDRGYNEQFF; CDR3 DNA: TGCGCCAGCAGCCAAGAGGACAGGGGTTACAATGAGCAGTTCTTC
J gene: TRBJ1-1; V gene: TRBV7-9; clone size: NA; D gene: TRBD1; CDR3 protein: CATGTDTEAFF; CDR3 DNA: TGTGCCACCGGGACAGACACTGAAGCTTTCTTT
J gene: TRBJ2-7; V gene: TRBV3-1; clone size: NA; D gene: NA; CDR3 protein: CASSQDEFYEQYF; CDR3 DNA: TGTGCCAGCAGCCAAGATGAGTTCTACGAGCAGTACTTC
J gene: TRBJ2-7; V gene: TRBV30; clone size: NA; D gene: NA; CDR3 protein: CAWKVRRDISYEQYF; CDR3 DNA: TGTGCCTGGAAAGTGAGGCGGGACATTTCCTACGAGCAGTACTTC
J gene: TRBJ1-2; V gene: TRBV30; clone size: once; D gene: TRBD1; CDR3 protein: CAWARDRGSHGYTF; CDR3 DNA: TGTGCCTGGGCGAGGGACAGGGGTTCTCATGGCTACACCTTC
J gene: TRBJ1-4; V gene: TRBV7-9; clone size: NA; D gene: NA; CDR3 protein: CASSLRAGSDEKLFF; CDR3 DNA: TGTGCCAGCAGCTTACGGGCGGGGTCGGACGAAAAACTGTTTTTT
J gene: TRBJ1-3; V gene: TRBV10-3; clone size: NA; D gene: NA; CDR3 protein: CAISDIPTAGNTIYF; CDR3 DNA: TGTGCCATCAGTGACATACCGACGGCGGGAAACACCATATATTTT
J gene: TRBJ1-2; V gene: TRBV20-1; clone size: NA; D gene: NA; CDR3 protein: CSALPGVGRDGYTF; CDR3 DNA: TGCAGTGCACTCCCTGGGGTAGGGCGGGACGGCTACACCTTC
J gene: TRBJ2-1; V gene: TRBV5-1; clone size: NA; D gene: TRBD2; CDR3 protein: CASSLVAGGNNEQFF; CDR3 DNA: TGCGCCAGCAGCTTGGTAGCGGGGGGAAACAATGAGCAGTTCTTC
J gene: TRBJ2-7; V gene: TRBV27; clone size: NA; D gene: NA; CDR3 protein: CASSLKESYEQYF; CDR3 DNA: TGTGCCAGCAGTTTAAAGGAAAGTTACGAGCAGTACTTC
J gene: TRBJ1-5; V gene: TRBV28; clone size: NA; D gene: NA; CDR3 protein: CASSLWGGGQPQHF; CDR3 DNA: TGTGCCAGCAGTTTATGGGGGGGAGGTCAGCCCCAGCATTTT
J gene: TRBJ1-1; V gene: TRBV19; clone size: once; D gene: NA; CDR3 protein: CASRLQGSNTETFF; CDR3 DNA: TGTGCCAGTAGGCTGCAGGGATCGAACACTGAAACTTTCTTT
J gene: TRBJ1-2; V gene: TRBV19; clone size: NA; D gene: TRBD1; CDR3 protein: CASSSFLRDSFTF; CDR3 DNA: TGTGCCAGTAGTTCCTTCCTCCGGGACAGTTTTACCTTC
J gene: TRBJ1-4; V gene: TRBV5-1; clone size: NA; D gene: NA; CDR3 protein: CASSLQSANEKLFF; CDR3 DNA: TGCGCCAGCAGCCTACAGTCGGCTAATGAAAAACTGTTTTTT
J gene: TRBJ1-4; V gene: TRBV3-1; clone size: NA; D gene: NA; CDR3 protein: CASSQVDVESGFGEKLFF; CDR3 DNA: TGTGCCAGCAGCCAAGTCGACGTGGAATCGGGGTTTGGCGAAAAACTGTTTTTT
J gene: TRBJ2-3; V gene: TRBV30; clone size: NA; D gene: TRBD2; CDR3 protein: CAWIAGGTDTQYF; CDR3 DNA: TGTGCCTGGATAGCGGGAGGCACAGATACGCAGTATTTT
J gene: TRBJ2-4; V gene: TRBV18; clone size: NA; D gene: NA; CDR3 protein: CASSPLTVRGAKNIQYF; CDR3 DNA: TGTGCCAGCTCACCACTCACGGTCCGCGGGGCCAAAAACATTCAGTACTTC
J gene: TRBJ2-7; V gene: TRBV20-1; clone size: NA; D gene: TRBD1; CDR3 protein: CSARPDRDEQYF; CDR3 DNA: TGCAGTGCTAGGCCGGACAGGGACGAGCAGTACTTC
J gene: TRBJ2-1; V gene: TRBV24-1; clone size: NA; D gene: NA; CDR3 protein: CATSRGGASSYNEQFF; CDR3 DNA: TGTGCCACCAGCAGGGGAGGGGCGAGCTCCTACAATGAGCAGTTCTTC
J gene: TRBJ2-1; V gene: TRBV24-1; clone size: NA; D gene: NA; CDR3 protein: CATSEVHSNEQFF; CDR3 DNA: TGTGCCACCAGTGAGGTCCATTCTAATGAGCAGTTCTTC
J gene: TRBJ2-3; V gene: TRBV15; clone size: NA; D gene: NA; CDR3 protein: CATSRDRARKDTQYF; CDR3 DNA: TGTGCCACCAGCAGAGATCGGGCTAGGAAGGATACGCAGTATTTT
J gene: TRBJ1-1; V gene: TRBV5-6; clone size: once; D gene: NA; CDR3 protein: CASSPVGGRDTEAFF; CDR3 DNA: TGTGCCAGCAGCCCGGTAGGGGGACGGGACACTGAAGCTTTCTTT
J gene: TRBJ1-4; V gene: TRBV12-3/TRBV12-4; clone size: NA; D gene: TRBD1; CDR3 protein: CASSLRAGQGEKLFF; CDR3 DNA: TGTGCCAGCAGTTTAAGGGCGGGACAGGGTGAAAAACTGTTTTTT
J gene: TRBJ1-5; V gene: TRBV2; clone size: NA; D gene: TRBD1; CDR3 protein: CASSGWTGRNQPQHF; CDR3 DNA: TGTGCCAGCAGTGGTTGGACAGGCCGGAATCAGCCCCAGCATTTT
J gene: TRBJ2-7; V gene: TRBV28; clone size: NA; D gene: TRBD2; CDR3 protein: CASRALLKAGGQEQYF; CDR3 DNA: TGTGCCAGCAGGGCCCTCCTGAAAGCGGGAGGGCAGGAGCAGTACTTC
J gene: TRBJ1-6; V gene: TRBV7-8; clone size: few; D gene: NA; CDR3 protein: CASSLVWNSPLHF; CDR3 DNA: TGTGCCAGCAGCTTAGTTTGGAATTCACCCCTCCACTTT
J gene: TRBJ2-2; V gene: TRBV27; clone size: NA; D gene: NA; CDR3 protein: CASRSSEGRTGELFF; CDR3 DNA: TGTGCCAGCAGAAGTTCGGAGGGAAGGACCGGGGAGCTGTTTTTT
J gene: TRBJ2-2; V gene: TRBV12-3/TRBV12-4; clone size: NA; D gene: NA; CDR3 protein: CASSLGGGELFF; CDR3 DNA: TGTGCCAGCAGTTTGGGTGGCGGGGAGCTGTTTTTT
J gene: TRBJ2-5; V gene: TRBV7-2; clone size: NA; D gene: NA; CDR3 protein: CASSLDGGQQETQYF; CDR3 DNA: TGTGCCAGCAGCTTGGACGGAGGACAGCAAGAGACCCAGTACTTC
J gene: TRBJ2-3; V gene: TRBV7-9; clone size: NA; D gene: TRBD1; CDR3 protein: CASRPPGTGGPDTQYF; CDR3 DNA: TGTGCCAGCAGGCCGCCCGGGACAGGGGGCCCAGATACGCAGTATTTT
J gene: TRBJ2-3; V gene: TRBV7-2; clone size: NA; D gene: TRBD2; CDR3 protein: CASSSTSGGLPHTDTQYF; CDR3 DNA: TGTGCCAGCAGCTCCACTAGCGGGGGCTTACCTCACACAGATACGCAGTATTTT
J gene: TRBJ2-2; V gene: TRBV5-1; clone size: NA; D gene: TRBD1; CDR3 protein: CASSSLDRGNGELFF; CDR3 DNA: TGCGCCAGCAGCTCCCTAGACAGGGGGAACGGGGAGCTGTTTTTT
J gene: TRBJ2-5; V gene: TRBV7-2; clone size: NA; D gene: NA; CDR3 protein: CASSLGGDAETQYF; CDR3 DNA: TGTGCCAGCAGCTTAGGAGGGGACGCAGAGACCCAGTACTTC
J gene: TRBJ2-5; V gene: TRBV20-1; clone size: NA; D gene: TRBD2; CDR3 protein: CSALAPGLGRETQYF; CDR3 DNA: TGCAGTGCCCTAGCCCCCGGACTAGGACGCGAGACCCAGTACTTC
J gene: TRBJ2-7; V gene: TRBV28; clone size: NA; D gene: TRBD2; CDR3 protein: CASSPGGREYEQYF; CDR3 DNA: TGTGCCAGCAGTCCTGGCGGGAGGGAGTACGAGCAGTACTTC
J gene: TRBJ2-2; V gene: TRBV2; clone size: NA; D gene: NA; CDR3 protein: CASSGSHTGELFF; CDR3 DNA: TGTGCCAGCAGCGGGTCACACACCGGGGAGCTGTTTTTT
J gene: TRBJ1-5; V gene: TRBV18; clone size: NA; D gene: NA; CDR3 protein: CASSPGGQPQHF; CDR3 DNA: TGTGCCAGCTCACCCGGGGGTCAGCCCCAGCATTTT
J gene: TRBJ1-6; V gene: TRBV25-1; clone size: NA; D gene: NA; CDR3 protein: CASQRTDNSPLHF; CDR3 DNA: TGTGCCAGTCAACGGACAGATAATTCACCCCTCCACTTT
J gene: TRBJ2-5; V gene: TRBV7-7; clone size: NA; D gene: NA; CDR3 protein: CASSLGRQETQYF; CDR3 DNA: TGTGCTAGCAGCTTGGGCAGACAAGAGACCCAGTACTTC
J gene: TRBJ1-2; V gene: TRBV2; clone size: NA; D gene: NA; CDR3 protein: CATRLNGYYGYTF; CDR3 DNA: TGTGCCACGCGATTGAACGGATACTATGGCTACACCTTC
J gene: TRBJ2-2; V gene: TRBV19; clone size: NA; D gene: NA; CDR3 protein: CASTKGGNPNTGELFF; CDR3 DNA: TGTGCCAGTACCAAGGGTGGGAATCCGAACACCGGGGAGCTGTTTTTT